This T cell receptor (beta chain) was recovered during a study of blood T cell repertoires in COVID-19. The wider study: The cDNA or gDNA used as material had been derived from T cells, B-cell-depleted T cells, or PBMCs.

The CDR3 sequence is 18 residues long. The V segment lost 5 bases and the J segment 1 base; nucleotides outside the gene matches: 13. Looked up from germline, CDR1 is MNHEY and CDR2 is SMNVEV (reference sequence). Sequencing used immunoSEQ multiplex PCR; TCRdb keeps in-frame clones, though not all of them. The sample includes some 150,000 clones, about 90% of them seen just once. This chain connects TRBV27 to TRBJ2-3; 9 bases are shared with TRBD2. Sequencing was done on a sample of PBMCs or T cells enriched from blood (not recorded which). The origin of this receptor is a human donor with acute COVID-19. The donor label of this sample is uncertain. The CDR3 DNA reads TGTGCCAGCAGTCTCGCAGACAGATTAGCGGGGGGCACAGATACGCAGTATTTT. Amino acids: CASSLADRLAGGTDTQYF.